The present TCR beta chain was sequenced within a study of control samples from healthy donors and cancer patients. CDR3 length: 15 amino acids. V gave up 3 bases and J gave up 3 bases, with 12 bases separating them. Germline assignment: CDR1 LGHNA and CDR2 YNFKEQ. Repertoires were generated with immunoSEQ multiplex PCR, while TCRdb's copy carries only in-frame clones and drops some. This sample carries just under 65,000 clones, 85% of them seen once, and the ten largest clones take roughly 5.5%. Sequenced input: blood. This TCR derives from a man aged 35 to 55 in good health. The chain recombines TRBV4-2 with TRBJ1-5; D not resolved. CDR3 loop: CASSQSEGSNQPQHF. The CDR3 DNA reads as TGTGCCAGCAGCCAGAGCGAGGGCTCCAATCAGCCCCAGCATTTT.